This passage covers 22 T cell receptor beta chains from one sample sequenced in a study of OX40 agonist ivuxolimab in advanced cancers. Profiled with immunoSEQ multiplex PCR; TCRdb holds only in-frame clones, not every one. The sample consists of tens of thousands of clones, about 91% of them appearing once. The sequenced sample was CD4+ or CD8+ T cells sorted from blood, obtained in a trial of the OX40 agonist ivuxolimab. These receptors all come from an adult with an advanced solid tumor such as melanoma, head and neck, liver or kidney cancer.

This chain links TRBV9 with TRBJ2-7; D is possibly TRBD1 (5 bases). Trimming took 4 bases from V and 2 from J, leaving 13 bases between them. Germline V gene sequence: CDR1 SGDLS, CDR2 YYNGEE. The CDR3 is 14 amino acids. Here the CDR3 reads CASSFSDTTYEQYF. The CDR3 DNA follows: TGTGCCAGCAGCTTCTCGGACACGACCTACGAGCAGTACTTC. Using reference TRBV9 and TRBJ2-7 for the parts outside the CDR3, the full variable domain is DSGVTQTPKHLITATGQRVTLRCSPRSGDLSVYWYQQSLDQGLQFLIQYYNGEERAKGNILERFSAQQFPDLHSELNLSSLELGDSALYFCASSFSDTTYEQYFGPGTRLTVT.

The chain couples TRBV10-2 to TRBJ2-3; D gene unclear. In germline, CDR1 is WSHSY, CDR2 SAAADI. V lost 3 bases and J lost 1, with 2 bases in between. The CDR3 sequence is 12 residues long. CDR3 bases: TGCGCCAGCAGTGAAGGCACAGATACGCAGTATTTT. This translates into CASSEGTDTQYF.

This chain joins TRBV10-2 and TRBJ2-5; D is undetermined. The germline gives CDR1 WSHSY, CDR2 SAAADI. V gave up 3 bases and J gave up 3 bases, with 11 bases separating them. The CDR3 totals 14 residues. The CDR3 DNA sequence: TGCGCCAGCAGTGAAATGCGATTAGAAGAGACCCAGTACTTC. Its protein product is CASSEMRLEETQYF.

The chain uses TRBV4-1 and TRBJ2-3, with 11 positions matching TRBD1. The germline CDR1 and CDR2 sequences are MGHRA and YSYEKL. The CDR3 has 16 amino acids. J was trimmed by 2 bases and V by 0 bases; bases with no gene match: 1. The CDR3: CASSQEDRGPTDTQYF. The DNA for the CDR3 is TGCGCCAGCAGCCAAGAGGACAGGGGGCCCACAGATACGCAGTATTTT.

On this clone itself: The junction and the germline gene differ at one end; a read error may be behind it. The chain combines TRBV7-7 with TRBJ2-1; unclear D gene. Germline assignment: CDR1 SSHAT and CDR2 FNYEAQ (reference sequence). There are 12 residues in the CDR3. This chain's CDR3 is CASSPSGNEQFF. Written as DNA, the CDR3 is TGTGCTAGCAGCCCCAGTGGCAATGAGCAGTTCTTC.

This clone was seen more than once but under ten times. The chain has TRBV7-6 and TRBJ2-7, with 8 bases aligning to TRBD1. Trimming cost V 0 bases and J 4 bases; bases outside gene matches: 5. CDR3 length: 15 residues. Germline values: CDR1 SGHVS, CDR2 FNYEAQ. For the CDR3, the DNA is TGTGCCAGCAGCTTAGCGACAGGGGAGCGATACGAGCAGTACTTC. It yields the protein CASSLATGERYEQYF.

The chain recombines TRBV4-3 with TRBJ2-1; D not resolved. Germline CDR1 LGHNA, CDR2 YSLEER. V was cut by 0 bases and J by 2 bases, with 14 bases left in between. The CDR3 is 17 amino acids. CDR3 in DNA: TGCGCCAGCAGCCAAGATACGCAGGAAAACCCCTACAATGAGCAGTTCTTC. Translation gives CASSQDTQENPYNEQFF.

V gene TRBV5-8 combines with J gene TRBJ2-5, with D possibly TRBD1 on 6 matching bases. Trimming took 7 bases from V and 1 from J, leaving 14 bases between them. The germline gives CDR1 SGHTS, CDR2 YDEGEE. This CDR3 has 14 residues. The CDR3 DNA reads TGTGCCAGCCGGAGTACGGACAGCCAAGAGACCCAGTACTTC. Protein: CASRSTDSQETQYF.

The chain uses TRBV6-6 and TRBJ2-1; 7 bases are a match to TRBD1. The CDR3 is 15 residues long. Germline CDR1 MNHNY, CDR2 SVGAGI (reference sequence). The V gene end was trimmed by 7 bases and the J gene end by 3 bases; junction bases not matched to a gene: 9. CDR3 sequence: CASISGQGVYNEQFF. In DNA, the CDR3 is TGTGCCAGCATCTCCGGTCAGGGGGTCTACAATGAGCAGTTCTTC.

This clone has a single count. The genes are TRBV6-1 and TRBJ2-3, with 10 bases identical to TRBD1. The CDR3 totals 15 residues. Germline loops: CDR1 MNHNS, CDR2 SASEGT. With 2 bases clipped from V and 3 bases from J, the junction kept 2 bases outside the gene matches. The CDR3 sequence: CASSERTGGTDTQYF. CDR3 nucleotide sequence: TGTGCCAGCAGTGAAAGGACAGGGGGGACAGATACGCAGTATTTT.

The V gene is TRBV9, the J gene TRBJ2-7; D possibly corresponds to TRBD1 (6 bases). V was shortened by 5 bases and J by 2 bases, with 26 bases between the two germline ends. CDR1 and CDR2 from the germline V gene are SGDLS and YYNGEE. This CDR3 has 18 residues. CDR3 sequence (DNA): TGTGCCAGCAGGGGGGACAAGGGTCAGGTATCCCGACCCTACGAGCAGTACTTC. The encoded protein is CASRGDKGQVSRPYEQYF. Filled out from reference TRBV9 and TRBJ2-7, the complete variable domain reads DSGVTQTPKHLITATGQRVTLRCSPRSGDLSVYWYQQSLDQGLQFLIQYYNGEERAKGNILERFSAQQFPDLHSELNLSSLELGDSALYFCASRGDKGQVSRPYEQYFGPGTRLTVT.

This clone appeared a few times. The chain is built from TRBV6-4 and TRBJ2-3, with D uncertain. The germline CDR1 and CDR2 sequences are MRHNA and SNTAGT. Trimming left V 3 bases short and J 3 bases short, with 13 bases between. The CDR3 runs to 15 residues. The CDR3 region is CASSETNAGTDTQYF. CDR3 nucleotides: TGTGCCAGCAGTGAAACCAATGCCGGGACAGATACGCAGTATTTT.

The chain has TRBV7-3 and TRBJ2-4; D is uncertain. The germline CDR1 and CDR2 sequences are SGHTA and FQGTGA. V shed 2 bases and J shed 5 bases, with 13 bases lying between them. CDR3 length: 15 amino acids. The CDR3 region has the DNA TGTGCCAGCAGCTTATTATCGGGCCCTCAAAACATTCAGTACTTC. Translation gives CASSLLSGPQNIQYF.

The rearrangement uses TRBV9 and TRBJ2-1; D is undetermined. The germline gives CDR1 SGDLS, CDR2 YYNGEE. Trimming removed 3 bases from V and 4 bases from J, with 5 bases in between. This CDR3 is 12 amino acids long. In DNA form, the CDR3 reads TGTGCCAGCAGCGCGTCTTACAATGAGCAGTTCTTC. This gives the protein CASSASYNEQFF.

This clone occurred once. In DNA, the CDR3 is TGTGCCAGCACCGAGGGGGGGGGCTACACCTTC. It encodes CASTEGGGYTF. V usage is TRBV2 and J usage is TRBJ1-2, with a possible D match to TRBD1 (6 bases). Trimming removed 7 bases at V and 8 bases at J, with 11 bases between. The CDR3 is 11 amino acids. Germline values: CDR1 SNHLY, CDR2 FYNNEI.

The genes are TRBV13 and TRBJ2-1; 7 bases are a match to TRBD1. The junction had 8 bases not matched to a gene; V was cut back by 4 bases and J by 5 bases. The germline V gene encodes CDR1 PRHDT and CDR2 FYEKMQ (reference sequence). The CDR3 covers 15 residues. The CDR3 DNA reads TGTGCCAGCAGCTCCGAACGAGGGACAGACAATGAGCAGTTCTTC. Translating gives CASSSERGTDNEQFF.

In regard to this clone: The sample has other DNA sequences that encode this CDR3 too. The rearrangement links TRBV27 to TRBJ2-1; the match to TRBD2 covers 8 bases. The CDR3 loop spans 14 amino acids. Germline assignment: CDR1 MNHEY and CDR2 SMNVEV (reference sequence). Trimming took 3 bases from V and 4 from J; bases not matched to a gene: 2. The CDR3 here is CASSFGGVYNEQFF. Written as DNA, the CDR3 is TGTGCCAGCAGTTTCGGGGGGGTTTACAATGAGCAGTTCTTC.

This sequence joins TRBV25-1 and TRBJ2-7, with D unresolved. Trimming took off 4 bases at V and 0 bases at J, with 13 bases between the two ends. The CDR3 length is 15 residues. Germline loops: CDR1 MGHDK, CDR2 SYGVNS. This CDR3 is CASSVGMGSSYEQYF. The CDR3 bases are TGTGCCAGCAGTGTAGGGATGGGCAGCTCCTACGAGCAGTACTTC.

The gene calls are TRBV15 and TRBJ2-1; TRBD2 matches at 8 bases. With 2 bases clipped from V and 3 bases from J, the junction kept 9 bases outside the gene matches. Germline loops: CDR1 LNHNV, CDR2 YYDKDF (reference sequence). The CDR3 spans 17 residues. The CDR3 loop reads CATSRQPFSGSYNEQFF. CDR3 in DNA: TGTGCCACCAGCAGACAACCTTTCAGCGGGAGCTACAATGAGCAGTTCTTC.

CDR3 nucleotides: TGTGCCAGCAGCGTAGACGGGACAGGCGGCAACACTGAAGCTTTCTTT. It is translated as CASSVDGTGGNTEAFF. This chain connects TRBV9 to TRBJ1-1; 8 bases are shared with TRBD1. After removal of 0 bases from V and 2 bases from J, the junction contained 6 bases not matched to a gene. From germline, CDR1 is SGDLS and CDR2 YYNGEE. This CDR3 spans 16 amino acids.

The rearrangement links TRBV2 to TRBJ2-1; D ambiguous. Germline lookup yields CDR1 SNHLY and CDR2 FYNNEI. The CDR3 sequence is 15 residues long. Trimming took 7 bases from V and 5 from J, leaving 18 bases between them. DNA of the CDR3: TGTGCCAGCATCCCAGGTGCGTTGAACCACAATGAGCAGTTCTTC. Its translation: CASIPGALNHNEQFF. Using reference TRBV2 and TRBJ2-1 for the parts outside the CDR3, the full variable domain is EPEVTQTPSHQVTQMGQEVILRCVPISNHLYFYWYRQILGQKVEFLVSFYNNEISEKSEIFDDQFSVERPDGSNFTLKIRSTKLEDSAMYFCASIPGALNHNEQFFGPGTRLTVL.

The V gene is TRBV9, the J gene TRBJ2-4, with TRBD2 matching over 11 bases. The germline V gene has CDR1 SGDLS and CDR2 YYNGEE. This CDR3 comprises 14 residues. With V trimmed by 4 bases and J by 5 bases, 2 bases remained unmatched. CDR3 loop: CASSLAGGENIQYF. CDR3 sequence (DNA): TGTGCCAGCAGCCTAGCGGGAGGTGAAAACATTCAGTACTTC.